These 24 T cell receptor beta chains were all obtained from the same sample, sequenced in a study of regulatory dendritic cells for organ transplantation. Measured with immunoSEQ multiplex PCR; TCRdb has only the in-frame clones, and not every one. The table lists about 29,000 clones, roughly 85% of them singletons. Sequences were obtained from memory CD4+ T cells from blood. Documented subset: CD45RO+ memory T cells. The receptors were gathered from a human donor in good health.

The chain combines TRBV30 with TRBJ1-5, with a weak D call TRBD1 (5 bases). CDR1 and CDR2 from the germline V gene are GTSNPN and SVGIG (reference sequence). The CDR3 runs 13 residues. Between the trimmed V and J ends, which lost 1 base and 5 bases, there was a span of 9 bases. CDR3 coding DNA: TGTGCCTGGAGTGGGGGCCCCGATCAGCCCCAGCATTTT. Translating it yields CAWSGGPDQPQHF.

The DNA of the CDR3 is TGCGCCAGCAGCCAAGAAAAACTAGCGGCCACCTCATCCTACGAGCAGTACTTC. It encodes CASSQEKLAATSSYEQYF. This sequence joins TRBV4-1 and TRBJ2-7; 8 bases align to TRBD2. Per germline, CDR1 MGHRA and CDR2 YSYEKL. The CDR3 totals 18 residues. The V and J ends lost 0 bases and 1 base, in that order; junction bases with no gene match: 11.

The chain carries TRBV7-6 and TRBJ2-5; 13 bases line up with TRBD2. After removal of 5 bases from V and 4 bases from J, the junction contained 4 bases not matched to a gene. Germline CDR1 SGHVS, CDR2 FNYEAQ. This CDR3 contains 15 residues. The CDR3 DNA sequence: TGTGCCAGCAGCCAGACTAGCGGGGGGTCAGAGACCCAGTACTTC. Translating it yields CASSQTSGGSETQYF. Based on the CDR3 plus reference TRBV7-6 and TRBJ2-5, the full variable domain is GAGVSQSPRYKVTKRGQDVALRCDPISGHVSLYWYRQALGQGPEFLTYFNYEAQQDKSGLPNDRFSAERPEGSISTLTIQRTEQRDSAMYRCASSQTSGGSETQYFGPGTRLLVL.

J is TRBJ2-3 and V is TRBV4-2; D unclear. The V end was cut by 0 bases, the J end by 2 bases, with 12 bases between. Germline V CDR1 and CDR2: LGHNA, YNFKEQ. The CDR3 contains 16 residues. CDR3 loop: CASSQEADSFTDTQYF. DNA of the CDR3: TGTGCCAGCAGCCAAGAAGCAGACTCATTCACAGATACGCAGTATTTT.

V and J are TRBV4-2 and TRBJ2-3; 13 bases are a match to TRBD2. J lost 4 bases, V lost 1 base, and 5 bases had no gene match. This CDR3 spans 17 amino acids. Germline CDR1 and CDR2: LGHNA and YNFKEQ. CDR3 in amino acids: CASSQGLAGGWADTQYF. For the CDR3, the DNA is TGTGCCAGCAGCCAAGGACTAGCGGGAGGTTGGGCAGATACGCAGTATTTT.

Comments on this clone: One end of the junction fails to match germline, which may point to a read error. V gene TRBV7-7 combines with J gene TRBJ2-5; D call uncertain. Germline V CDR1 and CDR2: SSHAT, FNYEAQ (reference sequence). The CDR3 loop spans 13 amino acids. CDR3 loop: CASSPGWMETQYF. The DNA of the CDR3 is TGTGCTAGCAGCCCCGGGTGGATGGAGACCCAGTACTTC. Complete variable domain (other parts from reference TRBV7-7 and TRBJ2-5): GAGVSQSPRYKVTKRGQDVTLRCDPISSHATLYWYQQALGQGPEFLTYFNYEAQPDKSGLPSDRFSAERPEGSISTLTIQRTEQRDSAMYRCASSPGWMETQYFGPGTRLLVL.

This rearrangement joins TRBV18 to TRBJ2-5; D not resolved. Germline V gives CDR1 KGHSH, CDR2 LQKENI. CDR3 length: 12 residues. Trimming cost V 6 bases and J 1 base, with 6 bases left between them. The CDR3 DNA follows: TGTGCCAGCTCCACCCTCCAAGAGACCCAGTACTTC. Translated: CASSTLQETQYF.

The chain recombines TRBV2 with TRBJ2-1; TRBD2 matches at 8 bases. Germline values: CDR1 SNHLY, CDR2 FYNNEI. The J segment lost 9 bases and the V segment lost 4 bases, leaving 14 bases of the junction unmatched. The CDR3 has 16 residues. CDR3 protein: CASSGSPGGAVFEQFF. The CDR3 region has the DNA TGTGCCAGCAGTGGGAGTCCGGGGGGGGCCGTTTTTGAGCAGTTCTTC.

J is TRBJ2-3 and V is TRBV4-3, with 8 bases matching TRBD2. CDR1 is LGHNA, CDR2 YSLEER, per germline. This CDR3 is 18 amino acids long. Trimming cost V 4 bases and J 0 bases; bases outside gene matches: 12. The CDR3: CASSRRASGGTSTDTQYF. The CDR3 DNA reads as TGCGCCAGCAGCCGTAGGGCCAGCGGGGGCACTAGCACAGATACGCAGTATTTT.

The rearrangement links TRBV7-3 to TRBJ1-1, with 7 bases aligning to TRBD1. The CDR3 runs 13 residues. The junction had 3 bases not matched to a gene; V was cut back by 4 bases and J by 4 bases. In germline, CDR1 is SGHTA, CDR2 FQGTGA. Written as DNA, the CDR3 is TGTGCCAGCAGCTCGACAGGGTCCACTGAAGCTTTCTTT. Amino acid sequence: CASSSTGSTEAFF.

The chain employs TRBV19 and TRBJ2-4; 8 bases line up with TRBD1. Germline V gene sequence: CDR1 LNHDA, CDR2 SQIVND (reference sequence). CDR3 length equals 14 residues. V was pared by 5 bases and J by 6 bases, with 6 bases of the junction left unmatched. CDR3 residues: CASSGDRGRNIQYF. The CDR3 DNA sequence: TGTGCCAGTAGTGGAGACAGGGGTAGAAACATTCAGTACTTC.

The chain links TRBV4-2 to TRBJ2-2; D not certain. Germline V gene lookup returns CDR1 LGHNA and CDR2 YNFKEQ. The CDR3 loop spans 16 amino acids. Trimming removed 1 base from V and 0 bases from J, with 9 bases in between. The CDR3 reads CASSQGWAPNTGELFF. CDR3 nucleotide sequence: TGTGCCAGCAGCCAAGGCTGGGCCCCGAACACCGGGGAGCTGTTTTTT.

J is TRBJ2-7 and V is TRBV4-1; D remains unclear. The V end lost 2 bases, the J end lost 2 bases, and 10 bases lay between the germline ends. Germline CDR1 and CDR2: MGHRA and YSYEKL. The CDR3 totals 14 residues. The CDR3 nucleotides are TGCGCCAGCAGCCAACTAACGAACACCTACGAGCAGTACTTC. Translation: CASSQLTNTYEQYF.

The CDR3 sequence: CASSFGEGDEAFF. CDR3 sequence (DNA): TGTGCCAGCAGCTTCGGAGAGGGGGATGAAGCTTTCTTT. The chain links TRBV5-4 to TRBJ1-1, with D possibly TRBD1 on 6 matching bases. CDR3 length: 13 amino acids. V shed 2 bases and J shed 7 bases, with 12 bases lying between them. Germline CDR1 SGHNT, CDR2 YYREEE (reference sequence).

For this clone: Relative to the germline gene, one junction end is altered; a read error may explain this. The chain couples TRBV11-3 to TRBJ2-7; tentatively, D is TRBD1 (5 bases). The CDR3 runs to 12 residues. Germline values: CDR1 SGHNT, CDR2 YENEEA. Here the CDR3 DNA reads TGTGCCAGCAGCCTAGACAGATACGAGCAGTACTTC. Its translation is CASSLDRYEQYF.

The chain joins TRBV6-1 to TRBJ1-1; perhaps TRBD1 as D (6 bases). Germline V CDR1 and CDR2: MNHNS, SASEGT. CDR3 size: 14 residues. V was trimmed by 8 bases and J by 4 bases, leaving 17 bases between them. The CDR3 coding sequence is TGTGCCAGCGAGATCAACAGGGCTCGCACTGAAGCTTTCTTT. It translates to CASEINRARTEAFF.

The CDR3 nucleotides are TGTGCCAGCTCACCGAACCAATGGGGGGGCGCCTCGGAAGAGCAGTACTTC. It specifies CASSPNQWGGASEEQYF. This chain uses TRBV18 with TRBJ2-7, with D maybe TRBD2 (7 bases). Germline assignment: CDR1 KGHSH and CDR2 LQKENI. V was pared by 3 bases and J by 7 bases, with 25 bases between. This CDR3 is built from 17 residues.

This rearrangement joins TRBV28 to TRBJ2-1; 10 bases are a match to TRBD2. The CDR3 totals 18 residues. CDR1 and CDR2 (germline): MDHEN, SYDVKM. V lost 5 bases and J lost 5; bases outside the gene matches: 15. CDR3 loop: CASSHSPYGLAVNNEQFF. The CDR3 coding sequence is TGTGCCAGCAGTCACTCCCCCTACGGACTAGCGGTAAACAATGAGCAGTTCTTC.

The chain carries TRBV6-4 and TRBJ2-2, with D possibly being TRBD1 (6 bases). V dropped 6 bases and J dropped 1 base, with 15 bases sitting between them. This CDR3 region has 16 residues. Germline V gene lookup returns CDR1 MRHNA and CDR2 SNTAGT. CDR3 sequence (DNA): TGTGCCAGCAGCCTAGACTGGACAGAGAACACCGGGGAGCTGTTTTTT. Its translation is CASSLDWTENTGELFF.

The sample holds a few counts of this clone. The V gene is TRBV6-5, the J gene TRBJ2-2, with a tentative D call TRBD2 (5 bases). The V end lost 4 bases, the J end lost 5 bases, and 11 bases lay between the germline ends. The CDR3 is 14 amino acids. Germline loops: CDR1 MNHEY, CDR2 SVGAGI. CDR3 loop: CASSSRLFTGELFF. The CDR3 DNA sequence: TGTGCCAGCAGTTCGAGACTATTTACCGGGGAGCTGTTTTTT.

This chain's CDR3 is CASSSPLRGGDTQYF. Here the CDR3 DNA reads TGTGCCAGCAGCTCGCCCCTCCGGGGCGGAGATACGCAGTATTTT. The V gene is TRBV5-6, the J gene TRBJ2-3; D tentatively reads TRBD1 or TRBD2 (5 bases each). Trimming took 3 bases from V and 5 from J, leaving 16 bases between them. This CDR3 contains 15 residues. Germline lookup yields CDR1 SGHDT and CDR2 YYEEEE. Supplemented by reference TRBV5-6 and TRBJ2-3, the full variable domain reads DAGVTQSPTHLIKTRGQQVTLRCSPKSGHDTVSWYQQALGQGPQFIFQYYEEEERQRGNFPDRFSGHQFPNYSSELNVNALLLGDSALYLCASSSPLRGGDTQYFGPGTRLTVL.

The rearrangement links TRBV27 to TRBJ2-7; 7 bases map to TRBD2. The V gene end was trimmed by 3 bases and the J gene end by 1 base; junction bases not matched to a gene: 12. Looked up from germline, CDR1 is MNHEY and CDR2 is SMNVEV (reference sequence). The CDR3 runs 17 residues. CDR3: CASSLGGLRRSSYEQYF. The CDR3 DNA reads TGTGCCAGCAGTTTGGGGGGGTTAAGGCGCTCATCCTACGAGCAGTACTTC.

V and J are TRBV7-9 and TRBJ1-1; 8 nucleotides match TRBD1. This CDR3 is built from 15 residues. Germline CDR1 SEHNR, CDR2 FQNEAQ (reference sequence). After removal of 7 bases from V and 1 base from J, the junction contained 8 bases not matched to a gene. Here the CDR3 reads CASTNKGTGNTEAFF. In DNA, the CDR3 is TGTGCCAGCACCAACAAGGGGACAGGGAACACTGAAGCTTTCTTT. Complete variable domain (other parts from reference TRBV7-9 and TRBJ1-1): DTGVSQNPRHKITKRGQNVTFRCDPISEHNRLYWYRQTLGQGPEFLTYFQNEAQLEKSRLLSDRFSAERPKGSFSTLEIQRTEQGDSAMYLCASTNKGTGNTEAFFGQGTRLTVV.

This clone has a single count. The V call is TRBV5-4, the J call TRBJ2-2; the D gene is possibly TRBD1 (5 bases). The CDR3 is 14 amino acids. Trimming left V 5 bases short and J 6 bases short, with 14 bases between. Looked up from germline, CDR1 is SGHNT and CDR2 is YYREEE (reference sequence). CDR3 loop: CASSRKQGAGELFF. The CDR3 nucleotides read TGTGCCAGCAGTCGTAAGCAGGGTGCCGGGGAGCTGTTTTTT.